This note documents a single T cell receptor beta chain sequence. The entry originates in a study of shared T cell receptors in the human thymus. There are 13 residues in the CDR3. V lost 3 bases to trimming and J lost 6 bases, with 12 bases between them. Looked up from germline, CDR1 is GTSNPN and CDR2 is SVGIG (reference sequence). The repertoire was sequenced with immunoSEQ multiplex PCR; TCRdb's copy has only in-frame clones and lacks some. The table lists 600,000 to 900,000 clones, 80% to 90% of them singletons. These data were also filed under a second study, of human thymus T cells. That source reports: Immunologically healthy infants in Finland undergoing congenital heart defect surgery were the donors. Thymus tissue for the work was resected from patients undergoing corrective heart surgery. Unrelated individuals reportedly shared highly overlapping thymic TCR repertoires.

The chain links TRBV30 to TRBJ2-1; no reliable D call. This TCR was recovered from a girl under three years old with a congenital heart defect. The specimen was thymocytes. The CDR3 reads CAWSPRVANEQFF. The CDR3 DNA reads TGTGCCTGGAGCCCTCGGGTAGCCAATGAGCAGTTCTTC.